This T cell receptor beta chain is from a study of post-analysis software for immune sequencing data. Regarding the study as a whole: Normalized Chao1 diversity was significantly reduced in patients versus controls. When the samples were clustered directly with F measure, those that had been prepared in the same batch showed strong co-clustering. Four to six TRBV segments were more frequent in patients than controls; TRBV5-6, TRBV5-1 and TRBV20-1 belonged to this group.

cDNA libraries for TCR beta contained unique molecular identifiers. Researchers reported 550,000 or so cDNA molecules coming from around 1 to 10 million T cells. TCRdb called the PCR reads again in MiXCR, with one record for every CDR3 protein. The sample holds some 240,000 distinct CDR3 sequences; just over 35% are singletons and the top ten take approximately 4.6%. CDR3 length: 14 amino acids. CDR1 and CDR2 from the germline V gene are SEHNR and FQNEAQ (reference sequence). This clonotype was seen a few times. Its antigen is still unknown. V is TRBV7-9 and J is TRBJ2-4; the match to TRBD1 covers 9 bases. The DNA end is a closer match to TRBJ2-5, so the J assignment may be wrong. The sample comprised blood. The source of this sequence is a girl under 18 with multiple sclerosis. CDR3 in DNA: TGTGCCAGCAGCTTCGGGACAGGGAGCGAGACCCAGTACTTC. This codes for CASSFGTGSETQYF.